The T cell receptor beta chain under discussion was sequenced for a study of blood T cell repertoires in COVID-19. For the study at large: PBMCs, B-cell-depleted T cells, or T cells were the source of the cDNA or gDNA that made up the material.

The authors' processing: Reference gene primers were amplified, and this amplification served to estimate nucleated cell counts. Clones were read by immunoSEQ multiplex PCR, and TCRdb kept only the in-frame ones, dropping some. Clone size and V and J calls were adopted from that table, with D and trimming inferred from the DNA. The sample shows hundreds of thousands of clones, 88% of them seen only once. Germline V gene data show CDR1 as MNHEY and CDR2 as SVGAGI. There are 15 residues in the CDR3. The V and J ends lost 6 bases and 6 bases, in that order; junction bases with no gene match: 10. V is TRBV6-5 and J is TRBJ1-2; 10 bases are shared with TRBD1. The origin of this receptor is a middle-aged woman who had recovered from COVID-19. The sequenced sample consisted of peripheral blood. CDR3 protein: CASRPTGQGYHGYTF. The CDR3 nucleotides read TGTGCCAGCAGGCCGACGGGACAGGGGTATCATGGCTACACCTTC.